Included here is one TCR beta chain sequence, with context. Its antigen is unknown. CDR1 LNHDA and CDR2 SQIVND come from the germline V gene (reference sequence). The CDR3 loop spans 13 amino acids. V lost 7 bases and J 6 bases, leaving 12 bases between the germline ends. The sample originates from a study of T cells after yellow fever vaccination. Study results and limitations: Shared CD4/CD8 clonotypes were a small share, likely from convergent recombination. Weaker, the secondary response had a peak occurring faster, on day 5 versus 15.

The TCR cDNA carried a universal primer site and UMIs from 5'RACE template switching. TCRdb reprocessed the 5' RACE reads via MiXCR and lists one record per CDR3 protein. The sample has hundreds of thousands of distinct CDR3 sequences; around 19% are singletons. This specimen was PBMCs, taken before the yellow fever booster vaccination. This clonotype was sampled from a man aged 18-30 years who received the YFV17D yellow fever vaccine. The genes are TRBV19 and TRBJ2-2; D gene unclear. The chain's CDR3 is CASTLASAGELFF. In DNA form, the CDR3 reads TGTGCCAGTACCCTGGCCTCGGCCGGGGAGCTGTTTTTT.